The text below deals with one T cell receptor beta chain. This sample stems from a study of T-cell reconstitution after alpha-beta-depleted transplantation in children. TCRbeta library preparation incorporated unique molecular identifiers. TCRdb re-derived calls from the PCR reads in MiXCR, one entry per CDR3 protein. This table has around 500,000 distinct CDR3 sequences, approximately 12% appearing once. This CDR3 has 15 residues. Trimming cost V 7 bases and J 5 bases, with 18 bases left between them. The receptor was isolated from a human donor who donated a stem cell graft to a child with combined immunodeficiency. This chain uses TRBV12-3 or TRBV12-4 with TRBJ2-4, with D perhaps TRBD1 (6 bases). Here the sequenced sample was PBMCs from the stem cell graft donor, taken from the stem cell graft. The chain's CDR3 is CASTRGRWGQNIQYF. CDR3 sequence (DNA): TGTGCCAGCACCCGGGGCCGCTGGGGGCAAAACATTCAGTACTTC.